The clone carrying this T cell receptor beta chain was picked up many times. This entry belongs to a study of spatial heterogeneity in lung cancer. CDR1 is MNHEY and CDR2 is SVGAGI in the germline V gene. The CDR3 runs 14 residues. V lost 4 bases and J lost 5, with 14 bases in between. The library protocol tagged each TCR cDNA with a unique molecular identifier. TCRdb independently ran MiXCR on the 5' RACE reads; one entry per CDR3 protein. The sample shows about 48,000 distinct CDR3 sequences, approximately 5% of them seen only once. Time point indicated: sample taken at primary tumor resection. Tumor, nontumor lung or frozen PBMC supplied whole RNA, sequenced without sorting.

The chain uses TRBV6-5 and TRBJ1-2; perhaps TRBD1 as D (6 bases). The source material was PBMCs, sampled at surgery. The receptor was derived from a male donor with early-stage non-small cell lung cancer. CDR3 DNA sequence: TGTGCCAGCAGTTTAGGGGGTGAGCGGTATGGCTACACCTTC. It encodes CASSLGGERYGYTF.